The 8 T cell receptor beta chains below come from one sample, sequenced in a study of T cell responses to AZD1222 COVID-19 vaccine. Sequenced by immunoSEQ multiplex PCR; TCRdb stores in-frame clones only, minus some. In the table there are some 170,000 clones, approximately 91% of which are singletons. The source was peripheral blood, collected on day 0 of AZD1222 vaccination. Receptor source: an adult in good health.

The CDR3 spells CASSPSPGTLNQQYF. CDR3 nucleotide sequence: TGTGCCAGCAGCCCTAGCCCCGGGACTCTAAACCAGCAGTACTTC. This chain joins TRBV7-2 and TRBJ2-7; maybe TRBD2 (6 bases). Germline loops: CDR1 SGHTA, CDR2 FQGNSA. This CDR3 has 15 amino acids. V was clipped by 5 bases and J by 8 bases, with 22 bases between them.

The CDR3, as DNA: TGTGCCAGTAGTATGGTCAGGGGCACCGGGGAGCTGTTTTTT. Translating it yields CASSMVRGTGELFF. The chain joins TRBV19 to TRBJ2-2; possibly TRBD1 for D (6 bases). The CDR3 sequence is 14 residues long. Trimming cost V 3 bases and J 4 bases, with 9 bases left between them. Germline CDR1 reads LNHDA; CDR2 reads SQIVND (reference sequence). Full variable domain (outside the CDR3, taken from reference TRBV19 and TRBJ2-2): DGGITQSPKYLFRKEGQNVTLSCEQNLNHDAMYWYRQDPGQGLRLIYYSQIVNDFQKGDIAEGYSVSREKKESFPLTVTSAQKNPTAFYLCASSMVRGTGELFFGEGSRLTVL.

The chain combines TRBV5-4 with TRBJ1-1; perhaps TRBD1 as D (6 bases). Germline CDR1 reads SGHNT; CDR2 reads YYREEE (reference sequence). V was trimmed by 3 bases and J by 1 base, leaving 16 bases between them. The CDR3 totals 16 residues. In DNA form, the CDR3 reads TGTGCCAGCAGCTACCCCCCCCAGGGGCAGAACACTGAAGCTTTCTTT. Residues: CASSYPPQGQNTEAFF.

V and J are TRBV7-2 and TRBJ2-2, with 9 bases that match TRBD2. J lost 3 bases, V lost 5 bases, and 13 bases had no gene match. The CDR3 runs 18 residues. Germline V lookup: CDR1 SGHTA, CDR2 FQGNSA. Here the CDR3 reads CASSPRTSVAGDTGELFF. CDR3 DNA sequence: TGTGCCAGCAGCCCGCGGACTAGCGTGGCAGGGGACACCGGGGAGCTGTTTTTT. The whole variable domain, filled in from reference TRBV7-2 and TRBJ2-2, reads GAGVSQSPSNKVTEKGKDVELRCDPISGHTALYWYRQSLGQGLEFLIYFQGNSAPDKSGLPSDRFSAERTGGSVSTLTIQRTQQEDSAVYLCASSPRTSVAGDTGELFFGEGSRLTVL.

The chain is built from TRBV5-6 and TRBJ1-5; D is ambiguous. This CDR3 spans 14 amino acids. Germline loops: CDR1 SGHDT, CDR2 YYEEEE. The V end lost 4 bases, the J end lost 2 bases, and 10 bases lay between the germline ends. CDR3 amino acids: CASSRTGGNQPQHF. The CDR3, as DNA: TGTGCCAGCAGCAGGACCGGGGGCAATCAGCCCCAGCATTTT. The whole variable domain, filled in from reference TRBV5-6 and TRBJ1-5, reads DAGVTQSPTHLIKTRGQQVTLRCSPKSGHDTVSWYQQALGQGPQFIFQYYEEEERQRGNFPDRFSGHQFPNYSSELNVNALLLGDSALYLCASSRTGGNQPQHFGDGTRLSIL.

The rearrangement links TRBV7-2 to TRBJ2-1; 12 bases fit TRBD2. This CDR3 comprises 15 residues. Germline assignment: CDR1 SGHTA and CDR2 FQGNSA. V dropped 6 bases and J dropped 4; count of bases not matched to a gene: 4. The CDR3 DNA sequence: TGTGCCAGCAGTCTAGCGGGAGGGCAATACAATGAGCAGTTCTTC. Protein sequence: CASSLAGGQYNEQFF.

The rearrangement joins TRBV28 to TRBJ1-1; D gene unclear. V gave up 3 bases and J gave up 3 bases, with 5 bases separating them. There are 12 residues in the CDR3. Germline loops: CDR1 MDHEN, CDR2 SYDVKM. The chain's CDR3 is CASSFGYTEAFF. DNA of the CDR3: TGTGCCAGCAGTTTTGGTTACACTGAAGCTTTCTTT.

The J gene is TRBJ2-1, the V gene TRBV28, with 9 positions matching TRBD2. The CDR3 loop spans 14 amino acids. Trimming cost V 3 bases and J 8 bases; bases outside gene matches: 5. The germline V gene encodes CDR1 MDHEN and CDR2 SYDVKM. The CDR3 loop reads CASSFGTSLYEQFF. The CDR3 DNA follows: TGTGCCAGCAGTTTCGGGACTAGCCTCTATGAGCAGTTCTTC.